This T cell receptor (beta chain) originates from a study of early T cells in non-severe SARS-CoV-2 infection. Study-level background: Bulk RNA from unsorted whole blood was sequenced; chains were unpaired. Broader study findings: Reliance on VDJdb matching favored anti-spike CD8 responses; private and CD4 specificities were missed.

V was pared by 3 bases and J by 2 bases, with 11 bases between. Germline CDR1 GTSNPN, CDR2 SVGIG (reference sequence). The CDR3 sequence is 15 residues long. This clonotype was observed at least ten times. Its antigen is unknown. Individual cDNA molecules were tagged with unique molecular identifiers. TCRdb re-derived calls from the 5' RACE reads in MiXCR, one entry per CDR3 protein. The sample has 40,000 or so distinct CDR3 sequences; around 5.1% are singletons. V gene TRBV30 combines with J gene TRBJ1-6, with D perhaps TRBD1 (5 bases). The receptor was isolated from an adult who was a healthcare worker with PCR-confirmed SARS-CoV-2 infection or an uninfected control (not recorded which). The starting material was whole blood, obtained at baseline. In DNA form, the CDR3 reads TGTGCCTGGAGCGGGGGGAGTACCTATAATTCACCCCTCCACTTT. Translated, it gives CAWSGGSTYNSPLHF.